This TCR beta chain was retrieved from a study of OX40 agonist ivuxolimab in advanced cancers. Background on the study: The patients received ivuxolimab by intravenous route every 2 weeks at 0.01 to 10 mg/kg.

The V gene lost 3 bases and the J gene lost 3 bases, with 11 bases spanning the gap. CDR1 KGHSH and CDR2 LQKENI come from the germline V gene. CDR3 size: 14 residues. Findings and limits, study-wide: Expanded clones were, on average, more numerous in CD8+ T cells than in CD4+. Some of the nonresponding patients also showed low levels of normalized T-cell clonal expansion.

TCRdb's copy holds only in-frame clones and misses some; the assay was immunoSEQ multiplex PCR. Of about 28,000 clones listed, roughly 85% are singletons. About this clone: The target antigen is unknown.

The V and J genes are TRBV18 and TRBJ1-1; D unclear. The sequencing used CD4+ or CD8+ T cells sorted from blood, collected in a trial of the OX40 agonist ivuxolimab. The clonotype originates from an adult with an advanced solid tumor such as melanoma, head and neck, liver or kidney cancer. CDR3 bases: TGTGCCAGCTCACCTAGCCCGCAGGACACTGAAGCTTTCTTT. It encodes CASSPSPQDTEAFF.